This entry concerns a single T cell receptor (beta chain). This entry comes from a study of blood T cell repertoires in COVID-19. In the study overall: Sources were T cells, B-cell-depleted T cells, or PBMCs; the material itself was cDNA or gDNA.

The CDR3 runs 16 residues. CDR1 is SGHTA, CDR2 FQGNSA, per germline. Between the trimmed V and J ends, which lost 2 bases and 0 bases, there was a span of 13 bases. Only in-frame clones appear in the TCRdb table, and some are missing; sequencing was by immunoSEQ multiplex PCR. The repertoire holds around 240,000 clones, with around 90% as singletons. Living in roughly 23 US areas, the participants were between about 18 and 90 years of age. The J gene is TRBJ1-2, the V gene TRBV7-2, with TRBD1 as a possible D gene (5 bases). What was sequenced was PBMCs or T cells enriched from blood (not recorded which). The origin of this receptor is a man in his fifties who had been exposed to COVID-19. CDR3 sequence: CASSLIPTDANYGYTF. In DNA, the CDR3 is TGTGCCAGCAGCTTAATCCCGACAGACGCTAACTATGGCTACACCTTC.